Listed below are T cell receptor beta chains from one sample, sequenced in a study of shared clonotypes between healthy human individuals. TCRdb's copy holds only in-frame clones and misses some; the assay was immunoSEQ multiplex PCR. This table has approximately 2,000,000 clones, 93% appearing once. Sequencing was carried out using naive CD8+ T cells from PBMCs. All receptors come from a man aged 18 to 30 in good health. Some clones in this sample may be carry-over from other donors' samples. Each CDR3 is given with its conserved first and last residue. Fields, in order: J gene, V gene, D gene, clone size, CDR3 DNA, CDR3 protein. The D gene is left open where the match is weak. Size is stated for part of the rows, as once, few or many counts, or as a class when the clone is expanded.

j_gene: TRBJ1-4
v_gene: TRBV28
d_gene: TRBD1
abundance: -
CDR3nt: TGTGCCAGCCAGGGGGTCCCTAATGAAAAACTGTTTTTT
CDR3aa: CASQGVPNEKLFF

j_gene: TRBJ2-3
v_gene: TRBV19
d_gene: -
abundance: -
CDR3nt: TGTGCCAGTAGTACCTATTGGGAAGATACGCAGTATTTT
CDR3aa: CASSTYWEDTQYF

j_gene: TRBJ1-1
v_gene: TRBV27
d_gene: -
abundance: -
CDR3nt: TGTGCCAGCAGTTACCAGGGTTCGGGCGGAGCTTTCTTT
CDR3aa: CASSYQGSGGAFF

j_gene: TRBJ1-1
v_gene: TRBV28
d_gene: -
abundance: -
CDR3nt: TGTGCCAGCAGTTTATATGGGGGGCTTAGCACTGAAGCTTTCTTT
CDR3aa: CASSLYGGLSTEAFF

j_gene: TRBJ2-3
v_gene: TRBV5-1
d_gene: TRBD1
abundance: -
CDR3nt: TGCGCCAGCAGCTACTACCGGGACAGGGCCCCCCCATTGTCAGATACGCAGTATTTT
CDR3aa: CASSYYRDRAPPLSDTQYF

j_gene: TRBJ1-1
v_gene: TRBV9
d_gene: -
abundance: -
CDR3nt: TGTGCCAGCAGCGCCTTTGGTTACACTGAAGCTTTCTTT
CDR3aa: CASSAFGYTEAFF

j_gene: TRBJ2-7
v_gene: TRBV2
d_gene: TRBD2
abundance: -
CDR3nt: TGTGCCAGCAGTGAGATCAGCGGGATGGGCCACGAGCAGTACTTC
CDR3aa: CASSEISGMGHEQYF

j_gene: TRBJ1-5
v_gene: TRBV10-2
d_gene: -
abundance: many
CDR3nt: TGCGCCAGCAGTGAGTCGATATGGCGGTCAGGGAGCAATCAGCCCCAGCATTTT
CDR3aa: CASSESIWRSGSNQPQHF

j_gene: TRBJ2-1
v_gene: TRBV9
d_gene: -
abundance: -
CDR3nt: TGTGCCAGCAGCGTAGCCGGGGTAGCTGAGCAGTTCTTC
CDR3aa: CASSVAGVAEQFF

j_gene: TRBJ2-7
v_gene: TRBV27
d_gene: TRBD2
abundance: once
CDR3nt: TGTGCCAGCAGTTCCCTAGCGGCCCCCTACGAGCAGTACTTC
CDR3aa: CASSSLAAPYEQYF

j_gene: TRBJ1-1
v_gene: TRBV30
d_gene: TRBD1
abundance: -
CDR3nt: TGTGCCTGGAGTACAGGGGGTGGAACTGAAGCTTTCTTT
CDR3aa: CAWSTGGGTEAFF

j_gene: TRBJ2-3
v_gene: TRBV4-3
d_gene: -
abundance: -
CDR3nt: TGCGCCAGCAGCCAAGATCGGGGGAGCGCTAGCACAGATACGCAGTATTTT
CDR3aa: CASSQDRGSASTDTQYF